The subject of this entry is one T cell receptor beta chain. Its antigen is unknown. This sample is drawn from a study of cytomegalovirus exposure and HLA in healthy donors. Background on the study: One earlier analysis, a look at around 180 million T cells, found more than 100 million unique TCR beta sequences.

Germline-derived CDR1 and CDR2 are MNHNS and SASEGT. Trimming shortened V by 1 base and J by 3 bases, and 9 bases separated the two germline ends. The CDR3 runs 15 residues. General observations from the study: Association with HLA alleles at 0.05 false discovery rate was found for 16,951 TCR beta sequences in a later analysis. Among TCR beta chains of equal frequency, HLA-associated ones were more clonally expanded in a later analysis. Confirmation was obtained in vitro that three CMV-associated chains are specific for CMV antigens.

Both 60 Vbeta primers and 13 Jbeta primers went into the PCR. Sequencing was performed with immunoSEQ multiplex PCR; in TCRdb, only in-frame clones are kept and a portion is missing. The sample shows about 170,000 clones, approximately 81% of them seen only once. This TCR was sampled from a boy between 2 and 15 years old in good health and CMV-seronegative. The sample comprised PBMCs. V is TRBV6-1 and J is TRBJ1-4; the D gene is possibly TRBD1 (6 bases). For the CDR3, the DNA is TGTGCCAGCAGTGAAGACAGGGCGGCTAATGAAAAACTGTTTTTT. Translating gives CASSEDRAANEKLFF.